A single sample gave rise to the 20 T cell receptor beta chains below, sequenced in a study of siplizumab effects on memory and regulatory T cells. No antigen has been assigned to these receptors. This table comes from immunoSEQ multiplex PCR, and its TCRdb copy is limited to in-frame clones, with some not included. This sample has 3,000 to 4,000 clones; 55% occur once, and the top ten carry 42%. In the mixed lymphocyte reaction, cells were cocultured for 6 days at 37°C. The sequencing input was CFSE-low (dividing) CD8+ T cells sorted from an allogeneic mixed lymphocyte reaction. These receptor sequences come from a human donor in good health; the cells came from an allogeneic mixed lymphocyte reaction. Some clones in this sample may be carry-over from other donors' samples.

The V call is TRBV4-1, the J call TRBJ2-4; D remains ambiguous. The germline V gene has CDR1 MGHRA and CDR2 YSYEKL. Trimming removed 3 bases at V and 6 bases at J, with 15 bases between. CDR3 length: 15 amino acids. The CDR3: CASSHGPTETNIQYF. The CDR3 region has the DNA TGCGCCAGCAGCCACGGACCGACGGAGACAAACATTCAGTACTTC.

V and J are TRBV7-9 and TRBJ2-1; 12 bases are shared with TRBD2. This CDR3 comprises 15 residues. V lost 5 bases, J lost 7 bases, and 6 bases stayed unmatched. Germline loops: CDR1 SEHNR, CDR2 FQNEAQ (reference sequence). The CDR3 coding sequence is TGTGCCAGCAGCAGGACTAGCGGGGTTTGGAATGAGCAGTTCTTC. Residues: CASSRTSGVWNEQFF. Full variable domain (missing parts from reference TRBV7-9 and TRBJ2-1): DTGVSQNPRHKITKRGQNVTFRCDPISEHNRLYWYRQTLGQGPEFLTYFQNEAQLEKSRLLSDRFSAERPKGSFSTLEIQRTEQGDSAMYLCASSRTSGVWNEQFFGPGTRLTVL.

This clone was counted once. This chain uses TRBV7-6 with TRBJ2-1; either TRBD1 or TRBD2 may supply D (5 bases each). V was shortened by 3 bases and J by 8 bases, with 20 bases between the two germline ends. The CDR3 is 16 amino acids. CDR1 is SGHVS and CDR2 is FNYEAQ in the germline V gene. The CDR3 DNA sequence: TGTGCCAGCAGCTTGTTGACAGAGGGGTCCCTCCATGAGCAGTTCTTC. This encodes CASSLLTEGSLHEQFF.

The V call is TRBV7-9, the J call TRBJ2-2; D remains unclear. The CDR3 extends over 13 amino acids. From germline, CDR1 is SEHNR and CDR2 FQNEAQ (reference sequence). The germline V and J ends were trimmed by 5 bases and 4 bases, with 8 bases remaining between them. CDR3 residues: CASSTSGTGELFF. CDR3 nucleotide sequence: TGTGCCAGCAGCACATCGGGCACCGGGGAGCTGTTTTTT.

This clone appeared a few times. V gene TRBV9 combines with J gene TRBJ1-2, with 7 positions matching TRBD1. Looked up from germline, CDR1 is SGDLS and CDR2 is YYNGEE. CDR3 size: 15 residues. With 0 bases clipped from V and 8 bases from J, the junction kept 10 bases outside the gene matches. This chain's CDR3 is CASSVVPTGTMGYTF. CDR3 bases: TGTGCCAGCAGCGTAGTTCCGACAGGGACCATGGGCTACACCTTC.

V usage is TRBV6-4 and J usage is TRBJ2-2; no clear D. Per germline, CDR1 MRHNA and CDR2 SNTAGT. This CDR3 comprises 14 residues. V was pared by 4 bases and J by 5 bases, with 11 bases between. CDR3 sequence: CASSAGHGTGELFF. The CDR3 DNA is TGTGCCAGCAGTGCGGGCCACGGGACCGGGGAGCTGTTTTTT.

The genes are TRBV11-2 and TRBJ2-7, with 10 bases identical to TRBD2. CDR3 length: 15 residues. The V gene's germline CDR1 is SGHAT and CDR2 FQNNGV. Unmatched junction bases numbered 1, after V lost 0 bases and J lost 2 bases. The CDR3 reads CASSLELAGAYEQYF. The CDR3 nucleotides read TGTGCCAGCAGCTTAGAGCTAGCGGGAGCCTACGAGCAGTACTTC.

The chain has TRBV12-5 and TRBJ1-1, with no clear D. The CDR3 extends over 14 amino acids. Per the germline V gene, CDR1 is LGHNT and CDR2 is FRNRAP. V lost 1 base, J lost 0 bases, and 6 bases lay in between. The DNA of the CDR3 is TGTGCTAGTGGTTTGGCGACAATGAACACTGAAGCTTTCTTT. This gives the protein CASGLATMNTEAFF.

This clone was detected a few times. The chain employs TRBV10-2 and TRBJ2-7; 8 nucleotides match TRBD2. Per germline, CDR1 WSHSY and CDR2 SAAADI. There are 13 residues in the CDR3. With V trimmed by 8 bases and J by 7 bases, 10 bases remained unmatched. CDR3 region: CASAGGPGKEQYF. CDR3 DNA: TGCGCCAGCGCGGGAGGCCCGGGGAAGGAGCAGTACTTC.

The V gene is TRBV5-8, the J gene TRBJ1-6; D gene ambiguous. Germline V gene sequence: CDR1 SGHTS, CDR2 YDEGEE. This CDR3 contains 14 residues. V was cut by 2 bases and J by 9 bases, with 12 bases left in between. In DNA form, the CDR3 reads TGTGCCAGCAGCTTCAGCCAGTGGGGTTCACCCCTCCACTTT. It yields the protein CASSFSQWGSPLHF.

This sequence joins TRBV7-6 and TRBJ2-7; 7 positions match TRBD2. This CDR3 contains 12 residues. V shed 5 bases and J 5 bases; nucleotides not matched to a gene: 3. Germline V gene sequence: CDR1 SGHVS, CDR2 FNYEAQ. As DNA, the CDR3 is TGTGCCAGCAGCCCAGGGACTAACGAGCAGTACTTC. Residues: CASSPGTNEQYF.

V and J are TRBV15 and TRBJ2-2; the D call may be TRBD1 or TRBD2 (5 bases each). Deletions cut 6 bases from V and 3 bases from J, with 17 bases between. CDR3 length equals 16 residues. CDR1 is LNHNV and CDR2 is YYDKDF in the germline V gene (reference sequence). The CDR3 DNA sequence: TGTGCCACCAGTGGTTTGTCGGGGCCGGACACCGGGGAGCTGTTTTTT. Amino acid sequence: CATSGLSGPDTGELFF.

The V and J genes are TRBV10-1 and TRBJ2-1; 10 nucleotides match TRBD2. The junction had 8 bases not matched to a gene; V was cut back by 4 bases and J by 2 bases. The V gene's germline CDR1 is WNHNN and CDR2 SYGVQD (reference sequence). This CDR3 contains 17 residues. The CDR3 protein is CASSGPTSGAPYNEQFF. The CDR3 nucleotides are TGCGCCAGCAGTGGACCAACTAGCGGGGCTCCCTACAATGAGCAGTTCTTC.

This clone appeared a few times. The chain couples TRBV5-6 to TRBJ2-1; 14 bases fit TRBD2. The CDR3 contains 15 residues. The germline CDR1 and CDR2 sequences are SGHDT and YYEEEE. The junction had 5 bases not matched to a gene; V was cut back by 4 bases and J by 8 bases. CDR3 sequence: CASSPTSGGVYEQFF. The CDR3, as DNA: TGTGCCAGCAGCCCGACTAGCGGGGGGGTCTATGAGCAGTTCTTC.

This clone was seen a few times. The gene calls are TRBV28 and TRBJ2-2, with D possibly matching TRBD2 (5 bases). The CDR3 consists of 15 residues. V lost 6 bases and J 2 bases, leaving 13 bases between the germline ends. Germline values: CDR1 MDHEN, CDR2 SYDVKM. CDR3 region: CASRISGANTGELFF. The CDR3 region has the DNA TGTGCCAGCAGAATAAGCGGAGCAAACACCGGGGAGCTGTTTTTT.

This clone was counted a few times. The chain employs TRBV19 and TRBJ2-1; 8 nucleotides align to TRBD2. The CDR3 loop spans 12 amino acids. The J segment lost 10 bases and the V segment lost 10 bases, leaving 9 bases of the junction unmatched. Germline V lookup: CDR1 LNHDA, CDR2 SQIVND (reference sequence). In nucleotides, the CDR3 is TGTGCCACATCTACAGCGGGAGACGAGCAGTTCTTC. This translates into CATSTAGDEQFF.

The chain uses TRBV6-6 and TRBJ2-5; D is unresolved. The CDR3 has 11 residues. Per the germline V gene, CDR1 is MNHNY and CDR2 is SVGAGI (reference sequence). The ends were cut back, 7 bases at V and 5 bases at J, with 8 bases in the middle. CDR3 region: CASTSMETQYF. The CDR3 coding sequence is TGTGCCAGCACCTCGATGGAGACCCAGTACTTC.

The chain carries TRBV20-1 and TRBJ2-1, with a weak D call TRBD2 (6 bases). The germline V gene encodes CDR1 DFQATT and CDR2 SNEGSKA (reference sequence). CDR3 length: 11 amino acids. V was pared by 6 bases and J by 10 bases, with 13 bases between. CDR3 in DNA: TGCAGTGCACGAGTAGCGGAAGAGCAGTTCTTC. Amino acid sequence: CSARVAEEQFF.

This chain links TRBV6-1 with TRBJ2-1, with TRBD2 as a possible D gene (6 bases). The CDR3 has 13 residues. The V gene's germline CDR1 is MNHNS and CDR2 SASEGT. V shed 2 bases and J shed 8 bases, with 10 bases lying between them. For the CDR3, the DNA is TGTGCCAGCAGTGAAAGGTGGGGGGATGAGCAGTTCTTC. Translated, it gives CASSERWGDEQFF.

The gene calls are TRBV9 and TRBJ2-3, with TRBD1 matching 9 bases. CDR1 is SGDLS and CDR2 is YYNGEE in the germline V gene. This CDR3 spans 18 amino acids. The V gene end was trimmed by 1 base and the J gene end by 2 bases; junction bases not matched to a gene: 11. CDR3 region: CASSVWYSGQGFTDTQYF. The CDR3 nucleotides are TGTGCCAGCAGCGTATGGTATTCGGGACAGGGATTCACAGATACGCAGTATTTT.